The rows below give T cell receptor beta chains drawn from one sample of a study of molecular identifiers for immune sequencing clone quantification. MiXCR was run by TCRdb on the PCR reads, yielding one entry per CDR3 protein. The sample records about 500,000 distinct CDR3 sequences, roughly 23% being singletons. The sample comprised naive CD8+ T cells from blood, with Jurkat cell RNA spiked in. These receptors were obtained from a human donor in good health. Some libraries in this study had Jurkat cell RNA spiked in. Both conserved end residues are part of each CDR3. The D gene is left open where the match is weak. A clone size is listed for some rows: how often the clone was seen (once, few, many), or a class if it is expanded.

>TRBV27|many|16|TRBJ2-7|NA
TGTGCCAGCAGTTTAAGTGTGGGCAGCAGCTCCTACGAGCAGTACTTC
CASSLSVGSSSYEQYF
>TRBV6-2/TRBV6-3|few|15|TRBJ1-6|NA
TGTGCCAGCAACTATTTGGAGGGTTGGGATTCACCCCTCCACTTT
CASNYLEGWDSPLHF
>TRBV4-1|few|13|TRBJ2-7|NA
TGCGCCAGCAGCCCCTCGCCGGGAGACGAGCAGTACTTC
CASSPSPGDEQYF
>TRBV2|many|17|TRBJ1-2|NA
TGTGCCAGCAGTGAATTAGGGCGGAGCGTAGAGAACTATGGCTACACCTTC
CASSELGRSVENYGYTF
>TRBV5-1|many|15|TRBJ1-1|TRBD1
TGCGCCAGCAGCGGTTGGACAGGGGGTGACACTGAAGCTTTCTTT
CASSGWTGGDTEAFF
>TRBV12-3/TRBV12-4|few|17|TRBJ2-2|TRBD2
TGTGCCAGCAGTGGGGGAGGACTAGCGGCGAACACCGGGGAGCTGTTTTTT
CASSGGGLAANTGELFF
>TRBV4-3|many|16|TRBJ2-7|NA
TGCGCCAGCAGCCAAGAGCACGAGATAGGATCCTACGAGCAGTACTTC
CASSQEHEIGSYEQYF
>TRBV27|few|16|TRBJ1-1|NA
TGTGCCAGCAGTCCAGAGTGGGGGGAAGCGAACACTGAAGCTTTCTTT
CASSPEWGEANTEAFF
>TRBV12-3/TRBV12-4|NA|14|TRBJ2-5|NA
TGTGCCAGCAGTCAAGCTAGGACAGTTGAGACCCAGTACTTC
CASSQARTVETQYF
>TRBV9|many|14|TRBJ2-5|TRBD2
TGTGCCAGCACCCGAACTAGCGGCCAAGAGACCCAGTACTTC
CASTRTSGQETQYF
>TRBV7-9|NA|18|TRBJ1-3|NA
TGTGCCAGCAGCTTATGGTATGCAACGGGGCACTCTGGAAACACCATATATTTT
CASSLWYATGHSGNTIYF
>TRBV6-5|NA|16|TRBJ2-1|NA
TGTGCCAGCAGTTACTCGGTCAGGGGCCCCTACAATGAGCAGTTCTTC
CASSYSVRGPYNEQFF
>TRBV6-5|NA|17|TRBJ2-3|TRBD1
TGTGCCAGCAGTTACTCACAAACAGGGGTTAGGACAGATACGCAGTATTTT
CASSYSQTGVRTDTQYF
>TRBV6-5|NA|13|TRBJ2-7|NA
TGTGCCAGCAGACTAGGAAGGGCGGGGGAGCAGTACTTC
CASRLGRAGEQYF
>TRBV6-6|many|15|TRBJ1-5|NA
TGTGCCAGCACTATACCGGGACAACAAACCCAGCCCCAGCATTTT
CASTIPGQQTQPQHF
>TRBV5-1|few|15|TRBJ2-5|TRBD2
TGCGCCAGCAGCGCGGCGGCCGGGGGGATGGAGACCCAGTACTTC
CASSAAAGGMETQYF
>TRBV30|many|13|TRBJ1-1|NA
TGTGCCTGGACCTTGTCGCGGATGACTGAAGCTTTCTTT
CAWTLSRMTEAFF
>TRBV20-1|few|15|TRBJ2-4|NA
TGCAGTGCTAGTACCACAGAACTAGCCAAAAACACTCAGTACTTC
CSASTTELAKNTQYF
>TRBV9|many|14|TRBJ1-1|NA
TGTGCCAGCAGCGTAGCAGGGGCCGGCACTGAAGCTTTCTTT
CASSVAGAGTEAFF
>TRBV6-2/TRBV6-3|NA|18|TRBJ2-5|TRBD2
TGTGCCAGCAGTTACGACGTAACCCTAGCGGGAGCTCAAGAGACCCAGTACTTC
CASSYDVTLAGAQETQYF
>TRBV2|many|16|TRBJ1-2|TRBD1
TGTGCCAGCAGTGAAGCGTCGGGACAGGCGCACTATGGCTACACCTTC
CASSEASGQAHYGYTF
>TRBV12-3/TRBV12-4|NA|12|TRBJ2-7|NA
TGTGCCAGCAGTCCTACATTGAGCGAGCAGTACTTC
CASSPTLSEQYF
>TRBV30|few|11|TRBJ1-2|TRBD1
TGTGCCCATAGGGACAGCTCTGGCTACACCTTC
CAHRDSSGYTF
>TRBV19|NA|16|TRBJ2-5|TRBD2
TGTGCCAGTAGACCAGGACTAGCGGGAACCCAAGAGACCCAGTACTTC
CASRPGLAGTQETQYF
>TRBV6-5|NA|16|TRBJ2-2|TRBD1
TGTGCCAGCAGTTACTCGATACAGGGGGCTTCCGGGGAGCTGTTTTTT
CASSYSIQGASGELFF
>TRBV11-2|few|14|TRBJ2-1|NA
TGTGCCAGCAGCGGAACCGGGAACTACAATGAGCAGTTCTTC
CASSGTGNYNEQFF
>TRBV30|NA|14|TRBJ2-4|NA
TGTGCCTGGAGTGTACCCGTTGCCAAAAACATTCAGTACTTC
CAWSVPVAKNIQYF
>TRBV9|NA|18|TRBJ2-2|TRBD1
TGTGCCAGCAGCGTCACCTCGGGACAGGGTTTGCTCACCGGGGAGCTGTTTTTT
CASSVTSGQGLLTGELFF
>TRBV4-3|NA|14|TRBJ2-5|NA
TGCGCCAGCAGCCAAGAGCGGAGCCAAGAGACCCAGTACTTC
CASSQERSQETQYF
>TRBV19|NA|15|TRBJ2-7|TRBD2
TGTGCCAGTAGTATTCTAAGCGGGGGATTGAACGAGCAGTACTTC
CASSILSGGLNEQYF
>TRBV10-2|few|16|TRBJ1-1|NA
TGCGCCAGCAGTGAGGGGAGGGCCAGATCAAACACTGAAGCTTTCTTT
CASSEGRARSNTEAFF
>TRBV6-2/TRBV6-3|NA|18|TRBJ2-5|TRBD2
TGTGCCAGCAAAAGCGGGACTAGCGGGAGTACATGGGTAGAGACCCAGTACTTC
CASKSGTSGSTWVETQYF
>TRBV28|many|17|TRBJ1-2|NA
TGTGCCAGCAGACACTATCGTCTGGCAGGGAGGATCTATGGCTACACCTTC
CASRHYRLAGRIYGYTF
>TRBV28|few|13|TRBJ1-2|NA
TGTGCCAGCAGTAGGGATACAGACTATGGCTACACCTTC
CASSRDTDYGYTF
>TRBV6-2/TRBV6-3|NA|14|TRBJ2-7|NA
TGTGCCAGCAGTTACGGTAACATTTTCTACGAGCAGTACTTC
CASSYGNIFYEQYF
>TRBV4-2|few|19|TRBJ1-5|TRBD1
TGTGCCAGCAGCCAAGATATAGGGACAGGGTATATGGGCAATCAGCCCCAGCATTTT
CASSQDIGTGYMGNQPQHF
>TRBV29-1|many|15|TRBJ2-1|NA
TGCAGCGTGAGCCCGGGACGGCTAGCCTACAATGAGCAGTTCTTC
CSVSPGRLAYNEQFF
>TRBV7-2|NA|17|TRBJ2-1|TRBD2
TGTGCCAGCAGGCTAAGTGGGGGAGCGGGAATAGGAAATGAGCAGTTCTTC
CASRLSGGAGIGNEQFF
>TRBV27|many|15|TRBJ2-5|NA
TGTGCCAGCAGTTTCTCTGCGGGACTCCAAGAGACCCAGTACTTC
CASSFSAGLQETQYF
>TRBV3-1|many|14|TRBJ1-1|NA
TGTGCCAGCAGCCCAGGACAGTTCAGCACTGAAGCTTTCTTT
CASSPGQFSTEAFF
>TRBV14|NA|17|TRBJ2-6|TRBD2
TGTGCCAGCAGCCAACGGGGGGGAAACTCTGGGGCCAACGTCCTGACTTTC
CASSQRGGNSGANVLTF
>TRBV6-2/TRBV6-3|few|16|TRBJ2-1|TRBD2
TGTGCCAGCAGTAGTATTTTCGGACTAGCGGACAATGAGCAGTTCTTC
CASSSIFGLADNEQFF
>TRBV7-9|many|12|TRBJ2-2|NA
TGTGCCAGCAGCTCATCCACCGGGGAGCTGTTTTTT
CASSSSTGELFF
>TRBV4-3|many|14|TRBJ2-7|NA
TGCGCCAGCAGCTTGAATACCGCTTTTCGGGAGCAGTACTTC
CASSLNTAFREQYF
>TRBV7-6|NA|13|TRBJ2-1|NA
TGTGCCAGCAGCTTAGTTCTAGCCTATGAGCAGTTCTTC
CASSLVLAYEQFF
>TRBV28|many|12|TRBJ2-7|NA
TGTGCCAGCCGGGACACTGCCTACGAGCAGTACTTC
CASRDTAYEQYF
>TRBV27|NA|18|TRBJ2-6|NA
TGTGCCAGCAGTAAAATGGGACGGACTCCCTCTGGGGCCAACGCCCTGACTTTC
CASSKMGRTPSGANALTF
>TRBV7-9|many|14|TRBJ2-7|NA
TGTGCCAGCAGCTTAGGTTCAGGGATCCACGAGCAGTACTTC
CASSLGSGIHEQYF
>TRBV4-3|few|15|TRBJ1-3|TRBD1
TGCGCCAGCAGCCAGGACAGGGGTGCTGGAAACACCATATATTTT
CASSQDRGAGNTIYF
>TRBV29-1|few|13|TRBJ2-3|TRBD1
TGCAGCGTTCCGGGACAGGGGACAGATACGCAGTATTTT
CSVPGQGTDTQYF
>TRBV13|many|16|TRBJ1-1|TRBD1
TGTGCCAGCAGACAAACGGGACAGGGGAGGAACGATGAAGCTTTCTTT
CASRQTGQGRNDEAFF
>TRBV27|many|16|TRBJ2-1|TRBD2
TGTGCCAGCAGTTCCCTCTTAGCGGGAGGAGGTAATGAGCAGTTCTTC
CASSSLLAGGGNEQFF
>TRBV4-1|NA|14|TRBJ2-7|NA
TGCGCCAGCAGCTTTAGGGTCGAGTTGTACGAGCAGTACTTC
CASSFRVELYEQYF
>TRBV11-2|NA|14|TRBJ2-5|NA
TGTGCCAGCAGCCATCCGGGCCCCCCGGAGACCCAGTACTTC
CASSHPGPPETQYF
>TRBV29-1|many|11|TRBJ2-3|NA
TGCAGCGCCAAGGACGTAGATACGCAGTATTTT
CSAKDVDTQYF
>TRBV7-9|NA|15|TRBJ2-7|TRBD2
TGTGCCAGCAGCTCTTTAGCGGGGGTAACCTACGAGCAGTACTTC
CASSSLAGVTYEQYF
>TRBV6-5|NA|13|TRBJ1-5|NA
TGTGCCAGCAGTTTTTCCGTGAATCAGCCCCAGCATTTT
CASSFSVNQPQHF